This T cell receptor beta chain was identified during a study of T-cell reconstitution after alpha-beta-depleted transplantation in children. Study-level results: A year had passed since transplant, and T-cell counts and diversity by then came mostly from newly produced T cells. TCRbeta diversity was high at day 60 in some patients (a result of surviving recipient T cells and thymic progenitors). At around two months after transplant, the alpha-beta T cells were reportedly derived from several hundred expanded clones that came from non-depleted graft cells.

This clonotype has more than one count but fewer than ten. The antigen is not known. As it was prepared, the TCRbeta library received unique molecular identifiers. TCRdb ran MiXCR on the PCR reads and lists one entry per CDR3 protein. The profile shows about 98,000 distinct CDR3 sequences, 23% of them singletons. The starting material was PBMCs, obtained before TCRalphabeta/CD19-depleted stem cell transplant. This clonotype was sampled from a boy between 2 and 15 years old with acute lymphoblastic leukemia, due to receive a stem cell transplant.

This chain's CDR3 is CASSRGQPGTEAFF. For the CDR3, the DNA is TGCGCCAGCAGCCGAGGACAGCCGGGCACTGAAGCTTTCTTT. This rearrangement joins TRBV5-1 to TRBJ1-1; D is possibly TRBD1 (6 bases). The CDR3 contains 14 residues. The germline CDR1 and CDR2 sequences are SGHRS and YFSETQ. Trimming removed 4 bases from V and 4 bases from J, with 14 bases in between.